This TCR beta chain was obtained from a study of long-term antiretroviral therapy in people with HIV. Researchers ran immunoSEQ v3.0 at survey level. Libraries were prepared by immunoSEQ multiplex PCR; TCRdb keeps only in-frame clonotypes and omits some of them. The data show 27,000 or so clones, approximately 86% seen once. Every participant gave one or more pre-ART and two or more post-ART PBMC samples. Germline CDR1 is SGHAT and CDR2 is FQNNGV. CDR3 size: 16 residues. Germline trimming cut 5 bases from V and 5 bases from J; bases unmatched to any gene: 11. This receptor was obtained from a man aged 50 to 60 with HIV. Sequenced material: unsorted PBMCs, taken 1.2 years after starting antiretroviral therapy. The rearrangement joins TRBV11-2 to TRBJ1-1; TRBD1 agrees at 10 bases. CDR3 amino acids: CASSAKIGQGVTEAFF. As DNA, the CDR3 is TGTGCCAGCAGCGCAAAAATCGGACAGGGGGTGACTGAAGCTTTCTTT.